This T cell receptor beta chain is drawn from a study of shared clonotypes between healthy human individuals. General study findings and limits: It was the few donors that limited the genetic and exposure-history diversity represented.

With regard to this clone: Its specificity is unknown.

Repertoires were generated with immunoSEQ multiplex PCR, while TCRdb's copy carries only in-frame clones and drops some. The sample lists about 530,000 clones; about three quarters were seen once. Approximately 100 million PBMCs per unsorted sample were used for genomic DNA. Trimming took off 10 bases at V and 5 bases at J, with 13 bases between the two ends. Germline CDR1 WNHNN, CDR2 SYGVQD (reference sequence). This CDR3 is built from 12 residues. The chain combines TRBV10-1 with TRBJ2-3; D gene ambiguous. Sequences were obtained from PBMCs. The receptor comes from a woman in her thirties or forties in good health. Some clones in this sample may be carry-over from other donors' samples. This CDR3 reads CATWRSGDTQYF. The DNA of the CDR3 is TGCGCCACCTGGCGATCTGGAGATACGCAGTATTTT.